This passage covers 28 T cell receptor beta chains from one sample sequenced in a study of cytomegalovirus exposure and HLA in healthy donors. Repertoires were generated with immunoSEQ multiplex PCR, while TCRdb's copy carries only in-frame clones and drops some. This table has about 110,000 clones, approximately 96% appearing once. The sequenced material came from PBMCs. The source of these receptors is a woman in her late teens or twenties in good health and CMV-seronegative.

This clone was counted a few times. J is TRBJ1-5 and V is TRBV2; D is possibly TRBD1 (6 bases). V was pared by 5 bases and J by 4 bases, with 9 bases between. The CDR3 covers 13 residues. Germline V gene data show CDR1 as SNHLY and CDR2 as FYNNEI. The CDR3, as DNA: TGTGCCAGCAGTCGGACAGTTAATCAGCCCCAGCATTTT. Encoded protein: CASSRTVNQPQHF.

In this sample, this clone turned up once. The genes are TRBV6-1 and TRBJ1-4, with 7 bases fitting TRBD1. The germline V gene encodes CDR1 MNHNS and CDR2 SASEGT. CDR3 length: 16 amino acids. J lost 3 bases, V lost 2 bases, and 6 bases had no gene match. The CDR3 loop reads CASSETPGQPNEKLFF. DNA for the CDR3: TGTGCCAGCAGTGAAACCCCGGGACAGCCTAATGAAAAACTGTTTTTT.

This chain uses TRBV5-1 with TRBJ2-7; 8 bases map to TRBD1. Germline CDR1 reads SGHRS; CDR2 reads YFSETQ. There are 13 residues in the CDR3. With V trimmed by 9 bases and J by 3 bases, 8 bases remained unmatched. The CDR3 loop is CATSQGGFYEQYF. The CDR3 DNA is TGCGCCACCTCACAGGGGGGTTTCTACGAGCAGTACTTC. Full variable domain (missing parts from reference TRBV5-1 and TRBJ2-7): KAGVTQTPRYLIKTRGQQVTLSCSPISGHRSVSWYQQTPGQGLQFLFEYFSETQRNKGNFPGRFSGRQFSNSRSEMNVSTLELGDSALYLCATSQGGFYEQYFGPGTRLTVT.

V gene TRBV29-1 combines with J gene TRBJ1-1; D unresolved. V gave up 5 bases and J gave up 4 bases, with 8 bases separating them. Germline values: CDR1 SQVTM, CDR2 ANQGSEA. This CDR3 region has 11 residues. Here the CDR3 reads CSVSFSTEAFF. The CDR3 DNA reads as TGCAGCGTTAGTTTCAGCACTGAAGCTTTCTTT.

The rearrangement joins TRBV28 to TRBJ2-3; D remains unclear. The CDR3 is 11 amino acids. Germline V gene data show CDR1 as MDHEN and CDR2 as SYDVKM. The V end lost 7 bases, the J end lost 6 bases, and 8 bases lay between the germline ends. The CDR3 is CASTNEDTQYF. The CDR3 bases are TGTGCCAGCACCAACGAGGATACGCAGTATTTT.

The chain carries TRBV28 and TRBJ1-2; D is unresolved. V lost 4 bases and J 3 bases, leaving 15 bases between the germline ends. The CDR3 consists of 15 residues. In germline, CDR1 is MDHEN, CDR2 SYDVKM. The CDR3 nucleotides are TGTGCCAGCAGTTCCCCCTTACCGGTAGACTATGGCTACACCTTC. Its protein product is CASSSPLPVDYGYTF.

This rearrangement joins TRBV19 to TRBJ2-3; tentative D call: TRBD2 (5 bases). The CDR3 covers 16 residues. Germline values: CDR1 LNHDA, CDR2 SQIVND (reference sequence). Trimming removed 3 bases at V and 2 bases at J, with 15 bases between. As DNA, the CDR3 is TGTGCCAGTAGTATGTGGATAGAGGGTACCACAGATACGCAGTATTTT. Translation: CASSMWIEGTTDTQYF.

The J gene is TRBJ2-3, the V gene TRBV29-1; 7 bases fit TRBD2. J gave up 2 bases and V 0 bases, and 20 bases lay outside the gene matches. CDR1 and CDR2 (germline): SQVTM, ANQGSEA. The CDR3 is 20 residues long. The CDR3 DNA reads TGCAGCGTTGAAGATCGGGGGGAGCGGGGCCCCTACAAGGACACAGATACGCAGTATTTT. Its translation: CSVEDRGERGPYKDTDTQYF.

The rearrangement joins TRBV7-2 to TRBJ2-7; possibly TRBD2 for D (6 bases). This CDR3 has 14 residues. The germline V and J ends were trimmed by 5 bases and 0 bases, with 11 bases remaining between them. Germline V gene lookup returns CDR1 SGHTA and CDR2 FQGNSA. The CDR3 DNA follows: TGTGCCAGCAGCGCGGACTATGTCTCCTACGAGCAGTACTTC. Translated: CASSADYVSYEQYF.

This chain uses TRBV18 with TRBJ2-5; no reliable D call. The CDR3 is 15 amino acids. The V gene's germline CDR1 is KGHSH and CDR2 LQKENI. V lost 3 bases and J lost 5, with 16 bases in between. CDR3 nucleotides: TGTGCCAGCTCACCCTATTACTCTTCCTCCGAGACCCAGTACTTC. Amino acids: CASSPYYSSSETQYF.

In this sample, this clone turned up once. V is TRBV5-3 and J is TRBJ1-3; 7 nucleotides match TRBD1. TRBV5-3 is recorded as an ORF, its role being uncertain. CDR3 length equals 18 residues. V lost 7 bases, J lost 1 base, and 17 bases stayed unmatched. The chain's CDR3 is CARVGCGTATFSGNTIYF. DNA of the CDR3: TGTGCCAGAGTGGGATGCGGGACAGCGACCTTTTCTGGAAACACCATATATTTT.

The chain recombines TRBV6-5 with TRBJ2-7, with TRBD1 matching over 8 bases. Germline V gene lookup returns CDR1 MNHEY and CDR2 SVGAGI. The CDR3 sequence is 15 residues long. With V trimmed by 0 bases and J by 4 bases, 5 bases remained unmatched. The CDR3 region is CASSYSTGASYEQYF. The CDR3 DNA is TGTGCCAGCAGTTACTCGACAGGGGCGTCATACGAGCAGTACTTC.

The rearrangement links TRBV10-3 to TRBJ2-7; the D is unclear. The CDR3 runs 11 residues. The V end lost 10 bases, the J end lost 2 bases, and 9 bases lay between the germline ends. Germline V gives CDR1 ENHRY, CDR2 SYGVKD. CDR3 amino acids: CATQAAYEQYF. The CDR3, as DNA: TGTGCCACCCAGGCTGCCTACGAGCAGTACTTC.

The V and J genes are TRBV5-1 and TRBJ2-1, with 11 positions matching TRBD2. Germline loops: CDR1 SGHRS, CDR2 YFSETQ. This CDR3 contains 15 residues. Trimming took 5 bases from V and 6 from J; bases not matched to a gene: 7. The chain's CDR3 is CASRQGTSGFNEQFF. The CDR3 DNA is TGCGCCAGCAGGCAGGGGACTAGCGGTTTCAATGAGCAGTTCTTC.

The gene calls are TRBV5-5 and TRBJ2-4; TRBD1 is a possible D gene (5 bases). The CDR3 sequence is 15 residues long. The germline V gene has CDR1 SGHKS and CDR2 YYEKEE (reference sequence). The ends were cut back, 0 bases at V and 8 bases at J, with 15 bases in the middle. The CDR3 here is CASSLVSQGGDIQYF. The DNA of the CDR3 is TGTGCCAGCAGCTTGGTGTCCCAGGGTGGCGACATTCAGTACTTC.

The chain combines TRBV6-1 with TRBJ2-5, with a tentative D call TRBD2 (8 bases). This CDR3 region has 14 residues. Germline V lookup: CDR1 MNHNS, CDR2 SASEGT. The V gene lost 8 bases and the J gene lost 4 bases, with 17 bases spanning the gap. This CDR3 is CASETGRGAETQYF. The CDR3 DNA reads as TGTGCCAGCGAGACAGGGCGGGGGGCAGAGACCCAGTACTTC.

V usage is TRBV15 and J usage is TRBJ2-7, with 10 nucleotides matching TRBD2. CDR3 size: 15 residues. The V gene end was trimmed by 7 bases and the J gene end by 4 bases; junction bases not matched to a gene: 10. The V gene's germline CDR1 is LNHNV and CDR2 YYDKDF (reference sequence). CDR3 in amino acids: CATTSGLAGEYEQYF. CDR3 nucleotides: TGTGCCACCACTTCGGGGCTAGCGGGGGAGTACGAGCAGTACTTC.

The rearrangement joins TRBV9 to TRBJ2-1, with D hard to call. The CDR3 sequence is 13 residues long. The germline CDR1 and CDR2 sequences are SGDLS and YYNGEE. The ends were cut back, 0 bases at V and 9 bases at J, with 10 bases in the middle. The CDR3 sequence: CASSVDLTAEQFF. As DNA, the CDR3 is TGTGCCAGCAGCGTAGACCTAACCGCTGAGCAGTTCTTC.

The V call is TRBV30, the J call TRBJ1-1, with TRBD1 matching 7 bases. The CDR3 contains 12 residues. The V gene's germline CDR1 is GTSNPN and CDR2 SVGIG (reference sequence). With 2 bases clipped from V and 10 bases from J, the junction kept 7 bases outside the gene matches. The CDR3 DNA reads TGTGCCTGGAGTCGAGACAGGGTGCGAGCTTTCTTT. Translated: CAWSRDRVRAFF. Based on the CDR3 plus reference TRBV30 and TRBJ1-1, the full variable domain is SQTIHQWPATLVQPVGSPLSLECTVEGTSNPNLYWYRQAAGRGLQLLFYSVGIGQISSEVPQNLSASRPQDRQFILSSKKLLLSDSGFYLCAWSRDRVRAFFGQGTRLTVV.

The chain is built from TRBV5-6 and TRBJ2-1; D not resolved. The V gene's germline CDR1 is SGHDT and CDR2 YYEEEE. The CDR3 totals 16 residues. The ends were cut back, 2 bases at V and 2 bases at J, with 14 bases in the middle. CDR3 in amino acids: CASSFVPTSTYNEQFF. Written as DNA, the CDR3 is TGTGCCAGCAGCTTTGTTCCGACAAGTACCTACAATGAGCAGTTCTTC.

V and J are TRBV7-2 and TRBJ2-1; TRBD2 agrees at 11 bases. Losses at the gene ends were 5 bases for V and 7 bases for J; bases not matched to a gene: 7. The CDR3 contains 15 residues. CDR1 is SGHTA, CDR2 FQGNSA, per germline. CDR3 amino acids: CASSPRTSGYNEQFF. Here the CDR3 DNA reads TGTGCCAGCAGCCCGCGGACTAGCGGGTATAATGAGCAGTTCTTC. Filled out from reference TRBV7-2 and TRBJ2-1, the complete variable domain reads GAGVSQSPSNKVTEKGKDVELRCDPISGHTALYWYRQSLGQGLEFLIYFQGNSAPDKSGLPSDRFSAERTGGSVSTLTIQRTQQEDSAVYLCASSPRTSGYNEQFFGPGTRLTVL.

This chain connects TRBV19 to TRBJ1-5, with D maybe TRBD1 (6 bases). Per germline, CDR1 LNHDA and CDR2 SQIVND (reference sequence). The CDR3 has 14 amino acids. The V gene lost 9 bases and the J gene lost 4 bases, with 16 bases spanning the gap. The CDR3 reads CASFSGQNNQPQHF. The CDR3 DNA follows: TGTGCCAGCTTCAGCGGACAGAATAATCAGCCCCAGCATTTT. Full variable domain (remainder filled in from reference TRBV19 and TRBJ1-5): DGGITQSPKYLFRKEGQNVTLSCEQNLNHDAMYWYRQDPGQGLRLIYYSQIVNDFQKGDIAEGYSVSREKKESFPLTVTSAQKNPTAFYLCASFSGQNNQPQHFGDGTRLSIL.

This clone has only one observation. CDR3 in amino acids: CASRNTGDTEAFF. CDR3 coding DNA: TGTGCCAGCAGAAACACAGGGGATACTGAAGCTTTCTTT. The V call is TRBV6-5, the J call TRBJ1-1, with TRBD1 identical over 7 bases. With 6 bases clipped from V and 5 bases from J, the junction kept 6 bases outside the gene matches. The germline CDR1 and CDR2 sequences are MNHEY and SVGAGI. The CDR3 totals 13 residues.

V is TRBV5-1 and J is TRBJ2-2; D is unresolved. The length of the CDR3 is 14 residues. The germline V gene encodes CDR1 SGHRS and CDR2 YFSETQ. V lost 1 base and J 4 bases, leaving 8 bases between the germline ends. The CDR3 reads CASSLWPSTGELFF. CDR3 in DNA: TGCGCCAGCAGCTTGTGGCCCTCCACCGGGGAGCTGTTTTTT. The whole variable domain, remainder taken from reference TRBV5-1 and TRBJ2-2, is KAGVTQTPRYLIKTRGQQVTLSCSPISGHRSVSWYQQTPGQGLQFLFEYFSETQRNKGNFPGRFSGRQFSNSRSEMNVSTLELGDSALYLCASSLWPSTGELFFGEGSRLTVL.

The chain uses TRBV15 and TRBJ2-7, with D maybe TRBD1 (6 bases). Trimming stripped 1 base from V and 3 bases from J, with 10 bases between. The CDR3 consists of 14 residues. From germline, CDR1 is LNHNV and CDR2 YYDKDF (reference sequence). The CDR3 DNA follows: TGTGCCACCAGCAGAGCAAGGGGGATCTACGAGCAGTACTTC. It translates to CATSRARGIYEQYF.

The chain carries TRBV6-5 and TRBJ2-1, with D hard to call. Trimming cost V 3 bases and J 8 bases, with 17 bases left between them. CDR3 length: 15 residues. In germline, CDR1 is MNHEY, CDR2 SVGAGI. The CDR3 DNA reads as TGTGCCAGCAGTTATATACTCGGTCTAAGAGATGAGCAGTTCTTC. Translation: CASSYILGLRDEQFF.

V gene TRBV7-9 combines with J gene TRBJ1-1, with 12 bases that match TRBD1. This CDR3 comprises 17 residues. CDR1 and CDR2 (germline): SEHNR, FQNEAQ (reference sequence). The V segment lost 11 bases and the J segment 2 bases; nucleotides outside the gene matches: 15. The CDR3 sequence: CAFSPRGTGGANTEAFF. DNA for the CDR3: TGTGCCTTCTCCCCCAGAGGGACAGGGGGCGCAAACACTGAAGCTTTCTTT. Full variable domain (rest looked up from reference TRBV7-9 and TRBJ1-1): DTGVSQNPRHKITKRGQNVTFRCDPISEHNRLYWYRQTLGQGPEFLTYFQNEAQLEKSRLLSDRFSAERPKGSFSTLEIQRTEQGDSAMYLCAFSPRGTGGANTEAFFGQGTRLTVV.

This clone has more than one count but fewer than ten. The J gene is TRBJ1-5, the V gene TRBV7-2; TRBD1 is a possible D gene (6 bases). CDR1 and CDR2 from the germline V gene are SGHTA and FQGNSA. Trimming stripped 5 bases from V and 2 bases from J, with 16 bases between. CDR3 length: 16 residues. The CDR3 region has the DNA TGTGCCAGCAGCCAAAGGGGGGGATCGGGCAATCAGCCCCAGCATTTT. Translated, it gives CASSQRGGSGNQPQHF. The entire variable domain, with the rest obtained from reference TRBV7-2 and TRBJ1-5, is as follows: GAGVSQSPSNKVTEKGKDVELRCDPISGHTALYWYRQSLGQGLEFLIYFQGNSAPDKSGLPSDRFSAERTGGSVSTLTIQRTQQEDSAVYLCASSQRGGSGNQPQHFGDGTRLSIL.